One TCR beta chain is described in this entry. The CDR3 totals 16 residues. Looked up from germline, CDR1 is SGHRS and CDR2 is YFSETQ. The V gene end was trimmed by 4 bases and the J gene end by 6 bases; junction bases not matched to a gene: 6. The data belong to a study of blood T cell repertoires in COVID-19. Authors' methods: Estimation of nucleated cell counts was performed using reference gene primer amplification. Profiled with immunoSEQ multiplex PCR; TCRdb holds only in-frame clones, not every one. D and trimming come from the DNA, and the V and J calls and clone size come from that table. The data contain 180,000 or so clones, approximately 86% of them singletons.

The genes are TRBV5-1 and TRBJ2-1, with 14 bases matching TRBD2. This TCR was sampled from a woman in her forties or fifties with acute or convalescent COVID-19. The sample taken for sequencing was peripheral blood. As DNA, the CDR3 is TGCGCCAGCAGCAGGGCCGGGACTAGCGGGGGCAATGAGCAGTTCTTC. This sequence encodes CASSRAGTSGGNEQFF.